These T cell receptor beta chains were read from a single sample in a study of T-cell reconstitution after alpha-beta-depleted transplantation in children. MiXCR, run by TCRdb on the PCR reads, gives a single entry per CDR3 protein. The sample lists about 340,000 distinct CDR3 sequences; under 20% were seen once. This specimen was PBMCs, mostly from graft donor cells, taken 360 days after TCRalphabeta/CD19-depleted stem cell transplant. Every receptor here comes from a male patient between 2 and 10 years old who had a stem cell transplant for acute lymphoblastic leukemia, so the T cells may come from the graft donor. The CDR3 runs from the conserved cysteine through the conserved F or W. The order of the fields is D gene, V gene, clone size, J gene, CDR3 DNA, CDR3 protein. A D gene is named only where the DNA matches it firmly. Where a row states a size, it is once, few, many or the class of an expanded clone; other rows omit it.

NA	TRBV20-1	NA	TRBJ2-3	TGCAGTGCTTCTCCAGGACCTCTCCGCACAGATACGCAGTATTTT	CSASPGPLRTDTQYF
NA	TRBV7-3	NA	TRBJ2-1	TGTGCCAGCAGCTTGCCCAGCGGGCCTACCTACAATGAGCAGTTCTTC	CASSLPSGPTYNEQFF
NA	TRBV5-1	few	TRBJ2-5	TGCGCCAGCAGCTTGTGGGGCGGGAAGCAAGAGACCCAGTACTTC	CASSLWGGKQETQYF
TRBD1	TRBV12-3/TRBV12-4	few	TRBJ1-6	TGTGCCAGCAGCGGGACAGACTATAATTCACCCCTCCACTTT	CASSGTDYNSPLHF
TRBD1	TRBV4-1	NA	TRBJ2-7	TGCGCCAGCAGCCATTCTTATCCGGGACAGGGGGCCTACGAGCAGTACTTC	CASSHSYPGQGAYEQYF
NA	TRBV4-2	NA	TRBJ2-5	TGTGCCAGCAGCCAAGATCCGGGGCTAGTCTACCCCCCACTGTACTTC	CASSQDPGLVYPPLYF
TRBD2	TRBV27	NA	TRBJ2-5	TGTGCCAGCCCTTTCGACGGGGAGGGGGAGACCCAGTACTTC	CASPFDGEGETQYF
NA	TRBV20-1	NA	TRBJ1-5	TGCAGTGCTAGAGATTGGAGGGACTATAGCAATCAGCCCCAGCATTTT	CSARDWRDYSNQPQHF
TRBD2	TRBV29-1	NA	TRBJ2-2	TGCGGCGTTGAAATGCGGGAGCACACCGGGGAGCTGTTTTTT	CGVEMREHTGELFF
TRBD2	TRBV19	NA	TRBJ2-7	TGTGCCAGTAGTATCGGCCTAGCGGGAGTCTTCTACGAGCAGTACTTC	CASSIGLAGVFYEQYF
NA	TRBV29-1	NA	TRBJ2-3	TGCAGCGTTGAGGCGGGCCAGCAGTATTTT	CSVEAGQQYF
NA	TRBV28	NA	TRBJ2-3	TGTGCCAGCATGAGAGGCACAGATACGCAGTATTTT	CASMRGTDTQYF
NA	TRBV7-9	NA	TRBJ1-1	TGTGCCAGCAGCTTATCCCAGGCGTTGATGAACACTGAAGCTTTCTTT	CASSLSQALMNTEAFF
TRBD2	TRBV2	NA	TRBJ2-3	TGTGCCAGCAGCCCCCCACTAGCGGGAGGGCCCAAAGATACGCAGTATTTT	CASSPPLAGGPKDTQYF
TRBD2	TRBV15	NA	TRBJ2-5	TGTGCCACCTATACCGATACCGGGACTAGCGGGTATCAAGAGACCCAGTACTTC	CATYTDTGTSGYQETQYF
TRBD2	TRBV28	few	TRBJ2-1	TGTGCCAGCAGTCCACCCCTAGCGGTTTTGAATGAGCAGTTCTTC	CASSPPLAVLNEQFF
NA	TRBV19	few	TRBJ1-1	TGTGCCAGTAGTATGCGGGTTAACACTGAAGCTTTCTTT	CASSMRVNTEAFF
TRBD2	TRBV4-2	few	TRBJ2-1	TGTGCCAGCAGCCAAGAGCCCAGCGGGAGGAGGCTATACAATGAGCAGTTCTTC	CASSQEPSGRRLYNEQFF
TRBD1	TRBV4-2	NA	TRBJ2-7	TGTGCCAGCAGCCAGTCGACAGGGCGAGGCGTGCAGCCTGCCTACGAGCAGTACTTC	CASSQSTGRGVQPAYEQYF
NA	TRBV29-1	NA	TRBJ2-2	TGCAGCGTTGAAGATCTCACAGGATATTTCCACACCGGGGAGCTGTTTTTT	CSVEDLTGYFHTGELFF
TRBD2	TRBV12-3/TRBV12-4	few	TRBJ2-1	TGTGCCAGCAGTTTCCTGCTAGCGGAGCCTCCAAATGAGCAGTTCTTC	CASSFLLAEPPNEQFF
NA	TRBV7-3	many	TRBJ2-1	TGTGCCAGCAGCTTACTAGGTGGGAATGAGCAGTTCTTC	CASSLLGGNEQFF
TRBD1	TRBV6-6	few	TRBJ1-1	TGTGCCAGCACCCCGACAGGGGTGACTGAAGCTTTCTTT	CASTPTGVTEAFF
TRBD1	TRBV29-1	NA	TRBJ2-5	TGCAGCGTTGCTGACAGGGGGAAAGAGACCCAGTACTTC	CSVADRGKETQYF
NA	TRBV29-1	many	TRBJ2-7	TGCAGCGTTGGCAGGAGCTCCTACGAGCAGTACTTC	CSVGRSSYEQYF
NA	TRBV18	NA	TRBJ2-5	TGTGCCAGCTCACCAATTGCAGGGGCCGGGGAGACCCAGTACTTC	CASSPIAGAGETQYF
NA	TRBV9	NA	TRBJ2-5	TGTGCCAGCAGCCGCGGGGTCTGGGAGACCCAGTACTTC	CASSRGVWETQYF
NA	TRBV4-1	many	TRBJ2-3	TGCGCCAGCAGCCATCTCCCGGGAGCAGATACGCAGTATTTT	CASSHLPGADTQYF
TRBD2	TRBV9	few	TRBJ2-1	TGTGCCAGCAGCGTAGTGGGGACTAGCGAGAACAATGAGCAGTTCTTC	CASSVVGTSENNEQFF
TRBD1	TRBV5-1	many	TRBJ2-7	TGCGCCAGCAGCCGTGAGGGACAGACCTACGAGCAGTACTTC	CASSREGQTYEQYF
TRBD2	TRBV5-5	few	TRBJ2-3	TGTGCCAGCAGCTGGGCCGGGACTAGCGGCACAGATACGCAGTATTTT	CASSWAGTSGTDTQYF
NA	TRBV20-1	few	TRBJ1-1	TGCAGTGCTCCCAGGGTTACTGAAGCTTTCTTT	CSAPRVTEAFF
NA	TRBV2	few	TRBJ1-1	TGTGCCAGCAGAGGCACAAGAATTAATGAAGCTTTCTTT	CASRGTRINEAFF
NA	TRBV12-3/TRBV12-4	many	TRBJ2-7	TGCGCCAGCAGCTTGGGTGGCGGGCCCTACGAGCAGTACTTC	CASSLGGGPYEQYF
TRBD2	TRBV4-1	few	TRBJ2-5	TGCGCCAGCAGCCCCGGACTAGCGGGAGGACCAGAGACCCAGTACTTC	CASSPGLAGGPETQYF
TRBD2	TRBV20-1	few	TRBJ2-3	TGCAGTGCCCAGGGGCTAGCGGGAGGGCCGCGCACAGATACGCAGTATTTT	CSAQGLAGGPRTDTQYF
NA	TRBV9	few	TRBJ2-1	TGTGCCAGCAGCGACCACACAGGGAACTACTACAATGAGCAGTTCTTC	CASSDHTGNYYNEQFF
NA	TRBV20-1	NA	TRBJ1-1	TGCTGTGCTAGAGATCGGGGCAGGGGCAACACTGAAGCTTTCTTT	CCARDRGRGNTEAFF
TRBD2	TRBV2	many	TRBJ2-5	TGTGCCAGCAGTCCCGGGACTAGCGCGTACCAAGAGACCCAGTACTTC	CASSPGTSAYQETQYF
TRBD1	TRBV12-3/TRBV12-4	NA	TRBJ1-4	TGTGCCAGCAGATTCGGGACAGGGAGTGAAAAACTGTTTTTT	CASRFGTGSEKLFF
NA	TRBV5-6	many	TRBJ2-1	TGTGCCAGCAGCTTCGTTAGCTCCTACAATGAGCAGTTCTTC	CASSFVSSYNEQFF
TRBD1	TRBV7-9	NA	TRBJ2-7	TGTGCCAGCAGCCACGGACAGGGTTTCATCTACGAGCAGTACTTC	CASSHGQGFIYEQYF
NA	TRBV20-1	few	TRBJ1-6	TGCAGTGCTAGTCGGGCTCCGGGGGTGCGAGGATCACCCCTCCACTTT	CSASRAPGVRGSPLHF
TRBD2	TRBV24-1	NA	TRBJ2-1	TGTGCCACCAGTGTAGGGGCGGGAGCAGGGATGGGGTGGAATGAGCAGTTCTTC	CATSVGAGAGMGWNEQFF
TRBD2	TRBV25-1	NA	TRBJ2-1	TGTGCCAGCAGTGAAAGACGGGGACTAGCGTTCTACAATGAGCAGTTCTTC	CASSERRGLAFYNEQFF
TRBD2	TRBV5-1	many	TRBJ2-7	TGCGCCAGCAGCGACCAGCGGGGTTCCTACGAGCAGTACTTC	CASSDQRGSYEQYF
NA	TRBV11-2	many	TRBJ2-5	TGTGCCAGCAGTATTACAAGCGGGCCCCAAGAGACCCAGTACTTC	CASSITSGPQETQYF
TRBD2	TRBV12-3/TRBV12-4	NA	TRBJ2-2	TGTGCCAGCAGCCCGTCTAGCGGGAGTTTTAAGGTCGGGGAGCTGTTTTTT	CASSPSSGSFKVGELFF
NA	TRBV18	NA	TRBJ1-6	TGTGCCAGCTCTTCACGACAGCGGGATAATTCACCCCTCCACTTT	CASSSRQRDNSPLHF
NA	TRBV12-3/TRBV12-4	NA	TRBJ2-6	TGTGCCAGCAGCCAGTTACCTGGGGCCAACGTCCTGACTTTC	CASSQLPGANVLTF